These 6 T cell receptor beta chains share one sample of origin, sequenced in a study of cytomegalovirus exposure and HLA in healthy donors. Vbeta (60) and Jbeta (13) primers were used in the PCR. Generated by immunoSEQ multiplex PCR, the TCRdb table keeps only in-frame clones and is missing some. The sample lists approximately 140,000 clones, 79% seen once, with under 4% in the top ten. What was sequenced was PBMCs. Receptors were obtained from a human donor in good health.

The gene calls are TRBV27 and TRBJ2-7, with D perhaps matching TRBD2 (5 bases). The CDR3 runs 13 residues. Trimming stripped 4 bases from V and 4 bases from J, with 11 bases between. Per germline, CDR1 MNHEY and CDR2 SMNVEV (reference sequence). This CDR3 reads CASSYAGGYEQYF. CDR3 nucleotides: TGTGCCAGCAGTTATGCCGGAGGATACGAGCAGTACTTC.

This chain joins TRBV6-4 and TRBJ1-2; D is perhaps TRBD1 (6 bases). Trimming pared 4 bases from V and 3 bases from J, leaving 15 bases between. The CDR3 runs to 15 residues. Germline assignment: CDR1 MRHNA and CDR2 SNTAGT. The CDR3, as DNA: TGTGCCAGCAGTGTATACCAAGGGGGGGACTATGGCTACACCTTC. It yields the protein CASSVYQGGDYGYTF.

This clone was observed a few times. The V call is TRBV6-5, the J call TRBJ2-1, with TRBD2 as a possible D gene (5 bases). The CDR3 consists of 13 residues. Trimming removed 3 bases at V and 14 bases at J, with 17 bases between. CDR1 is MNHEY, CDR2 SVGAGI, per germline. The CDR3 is CASSYFSGTWEFF. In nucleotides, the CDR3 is TGTGCCAGCAGTTATTTTTCGGGAACTTGGGAGTTCTTC.

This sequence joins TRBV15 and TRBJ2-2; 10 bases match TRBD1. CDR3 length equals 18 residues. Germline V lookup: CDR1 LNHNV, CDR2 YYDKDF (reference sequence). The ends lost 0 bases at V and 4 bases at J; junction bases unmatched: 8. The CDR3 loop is CATSRDKMGQGSTGELFF. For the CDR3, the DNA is TGTGCCACCAGCAGAGATAAGATGGGACAGGGGAGCACCGGGGAGCTGTTTTTT.

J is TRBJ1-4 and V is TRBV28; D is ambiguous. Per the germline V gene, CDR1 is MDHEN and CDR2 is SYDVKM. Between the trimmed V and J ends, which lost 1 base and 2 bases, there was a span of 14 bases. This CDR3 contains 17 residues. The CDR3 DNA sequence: TGTGCCAGCAGTTTATCGGGGAGCCCTAAGACTAATGAAAAACTGTTTTTT. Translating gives CASSLSGSPKTNEKLFF.

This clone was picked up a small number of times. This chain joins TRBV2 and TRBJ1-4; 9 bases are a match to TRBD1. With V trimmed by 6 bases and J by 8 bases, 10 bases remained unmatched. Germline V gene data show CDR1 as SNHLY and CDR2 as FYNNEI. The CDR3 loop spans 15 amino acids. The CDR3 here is CASSTNRGRMEKLFF. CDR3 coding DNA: TGTGCCAGCAGCACCAACAGGGGGCGGATGGAAAAACTGTTTTTT.